The 28 T cell receptor beta chains below were found in one sample sequenced in a study of T-cell reconstitution after alpha-beta-depleted transplantation in children. As it was prepared, the TCRbeta library received unique molecular identifiers. TCRdb re-derived calls from the PCR reads in MiXCR, one entry per CDR3 protein. Among some 200,000 distinct CDR3 sequences listed, roughly 8.1% were seen once. The sequencing used PBMCs, mostly from graft donor cells, collected 360 days after TCRalphabeta/CD19-depleted stem cell transplant. The receptors here all came from a male patient aged 2 to 9 who had a stem cell transplant for acute myeloid leukemia, so the T cells may come from the graft donor.

This clonotype was picked up a small number of times. The chain is built from TRBV7-9 and TRBJ2-7; 13 nucleotides align to TRBD2. The CDR3 consists of 16 residues. V was pared by 5 bases and J by 4 bases, with 8 bases of the junction left unmatched. The V gene's germline CDR1 is SEHNR and CDR2 FQNEAQ (reference sequence). CDR3 nucleotides: TGTGCCAGCAGCATTGGGACTAGCGGGATTCTATACGAGCAGTACTTC. It is translated as CASSIGTSGILYEQYF.

This clonotype was seen repeatedly, ten times or more. This chain uses TRBV29-1 with TRBJ2-2, with D perhaps TRBD1 (5 bases). Trimming took 2 bases from V and 2 from J, leaving 9 bases between them. CDR3 length: 14 residues. Germline lookup yields CDR1 SQVTM and CDR2 ANQGSEA. In DNA, the CDR3 is TGCAGCGTTGAACGCAGGGAAAACACCGGGGAGCTGTTTTTT. Protein sequence: CSVERRENTGELFF.

This clonotype has more than one count but fewer than ten. The chain couples TRBV7-2 to TRBJ1-2, with 9 positions matching TRBD1. The ends lost 2 bases at V and 6 bases at J; junction bases unmatched: 7. CDR1 and CDR2 (germline): SGHTA, FQGNSA. The CDR3 contains 15 residues. The CDR3: CASSLFGQGNNGYTF. The CDR3 DNA reads TGTGCCAGCAGCTTATTCGGACAGGGGAATAATGGCTACACCTTC. Using reference TRBV7-2 and TRBJ1-2 for the parts outside the CDR3, the full variable domain is GAGVSQSPSNKVTEKGKDVELRCDPISGHTALYWYRQSLGQGLEFLIYFQGNSAPDKSGLPSDRFSAERTGGSVSTLTIQRTQQEDSAVYLCASSLFGQGNNGYTFGSGTRLTVV.

The chain carries TRBV7-2 and TRBJ2-7, with D possibly matching TRBD2 (5 bases). CDR3 length equals 15 residues. Between the trimmed V and J ends, which lost 2 bases and 3 bases, there was a span of 14 bases. Germline CDR1 SGHTA, CDR2 FQGNSA. In nucleotides, the CDR3 is TGTGCCAGCAGCTTATCCGCCGGGGTGGTCTACGAGCAGTACTTC. It specifies CASSLSAGVVYEQYF.

This clonotype was seen more than once but under ten times. The gene calls are TRBV4-3 and TRBJ2-7; D is unclear. This CDR3 is 15 amino acids long. CDR1 is LGHNA and CDR2 is YSLEER in the germline V gene. V dropped 0 bases and J dropped 3 bases, with 12 bases sitting between them. The CDR3 DNA reads TGCGCCAGCAGCCAAGATCTGGACGGCCTCTACGAGCAGTACTTC. Its protein is CASSQDLDGLYEQYF.

In its sample, this clonotype was seen many times. In DNA form, the CDR3 reads TGCAGTGCTAGAGGGGCTCCGCAAGAGACCCAGTACTTC. Its protein product is CSARGAPQETQYF. This chain connects TRBV20-1 to TRBJ2-5, with unresolved D. V lost 1 base, J lost 2 bases, and 8 bases lay in between. The CDR3 totals 13 residues. Germline-derived CDR1 and CDR2 are DFQATT and SNEGSKA (reference sequence).

This clonotype occurred a few times. J is TRBJ2-2 and V is TRBV12-3 or TRBV12-4, with TRBD2 matching over 7 bases. The CDR3 runs to 16 residues. Trimming took 7 bases from V and 9 from J; bases not matched to a gene: 17. The CDR3 DNA sequence: TGTGCCAGCATTAAGGGGTCAGCGGGGAGGGCCAGGGAGCTGTTTTTT. It codes for CASIKGSAGRARELFF.

This clonotype showed up just a few times. This chain uses TRBV29-1 with TRBJ2-5; the match to TRBD2 covers 8 bases. Germline trimming cut 3 bases from V and 2 bases from J; bases unmatched to any gene: 5. In germline, CDR1 is SQVTM, CDR2 ANQGSEA. This CDR3 contains 14 residues. This CDR3 is CSVDGLAFQETQYF. CDR3 coding DNA: TGCAGCGTTGACGGACTAGCCTTTCAAGAGACCCAGTACTTC.

This chain links TRBV2 with TRBJ2-2, with 16 bases matching TRBD2. Losses at the gene ends were 1 base for V and 3 bases for J; bases not matched to a gene: 8. The CDR3 totals 20 residues. CDR1 and CDR2 from the germline V gene are SNHLY and FYNNEI. CDR3 region: CASSEGGTSGRAGYTGELFF. For the CDR3, the DNA is TGTGCCAGCAGTGAAGGAGGGACTAGCGGGAGGGCCGGGTACACCGGGGAGCTGTTTTTT.

The chain recombines TRBV7-2 with TRBJ2-3; D tentatively reads TRBD1 or TRBD2 (5 bases each). The CDR3 sequence is 15 residues long. V gave up 1 base and J gave up 3 bases, with 11 bases separating them. Germline V gene lookup returns CDR1 SGHTA and CDR2 FQGNSA. The CDR3 DNA reads as TGTGCCAGCAGCTTAGGAGGGGCGCATACAGATACGCAGTATTTT. This translates into CASSLGGAHTDTQYF. Complete variable domain (other parts from reference TRBV7-2 and TRBJ2-3): GAGVSQSPSNKVTEKGKDVELRCDPISGHTALYWYRQSLGQGLEFLIYFQGNSAPDKSGLPSDRFSAERTGGSVSTLTIQRTQQEDSAVYLCASSLGGAHTDTQYFGPGTRLTVL.

This clonotype was counted at least ten times. The chain couples TRBV10-3 to TRBJ1-1; 7 bases are shared with TRBD1. CDR3 size: 15 residues. Losses at the gene ends were 3 bases for V and 10 bases for J; bases not matched to a gene: 14. From germline, CDR1 is ENHRY and CDR2 SYGVKD. This chain's CDR3 is CAISDNFERGTAAFF. CDR3 sequence (DNA): TGTGCCATCAGTGATAATTTCGAAAGGGGGACAGCAGCTTTCTTT.

This clonotype came up many times. The V gene is TRBV6-1, the J gene TRBJ2-7; D is ambiguous. Germline V lookup: CDR1 MNHNS, CDR2 SASEGT. The V and J ends lost 7 bases and 1 base respectively, with 14 bases between them. The CDR3 is 14 residues long. CDR3 bases: TGTGCCAGCACGATCGCGTCTGGGTCCTACGAGCAGTACTTC. As protein: CASTIASGSYEQYF.

This clonotype was picked up a small number of times. The V gene is TRBV20-1, the J gene TRBJ2-3; D may be TRBD1 (6 bases). This CDR3 has 15 residues. Germline V gives CDR1 DFQATT, CDR2 SNEGSKA (reference sequence). Between the trimmed V and J ends, which lost 6 bases and 0 bases, there was a span of 16 bases. The CDR3 bases are TGCAGTGCCAGTAGACAGGCGGCTAGCACAGATACGCAGTATTTT. It encodes CSASRQAASTDTQYF.

Notes on this clonotype: Its ends do not fully match the called genes, so a read error is possible. This chain uses TRBV20-1 with TRBJ2-5; tentative D call: TRBD1 (6 bases). This CDR3 comprises 13 residues. Germline V gene data show CDR1 as DFQATT and CDR2 as SNEGSKA (reference sequence). Here the CDR3 reads CGAGAQGQETQYF. The CDR3 coding sequence is TGCGGTGCTGGAGCACAGGGCCAAGAGACCCAGTACTTC.

This clonotype was picked up many times. The chain links TRBV5-4 to TRBJ2-3, with D possibly being TRBD1 (5 bases). The CDR3 covers 13 residues. Germline assignment: CDR1 SGHNT and CDR2 YYREEE (reference sequence). V shed 5 bases and J shed 2 bases, with 9 bases lying between them. The CDR3 loop reads CASRTQDTDTQYF. CDR3 nucleotide sequence: TGTGCCAGCAGGACACAGGACACAGATACGCAGTATTTT.

V gene TRBV11-2 combines with J gene TRBJ2-7; D may be TRBD2 (6 bases). CDR1 is SGHAT and CDR2 is FQNNGV in the germline V gene. This CDR3 spans 15 amino acids. The V end was cut by 2 bases, the J end by 2 bases, with 13 bases between. Written as DNA, the CDR3 is TGTGCCAGCAGCTTAATTCCGGGAGAGCCCTACGAGCAGTACTTC. Translation: CASSLIPGEPYEQYF. The whole variable domain, remainder taken from reference TRBV11-2 and TRBJ2-7, is EAGVAQSPRYKIIEKRQSVAFWCNPISGHATLYWYQQILGQGPKLLIQFQNNGVVDDSQLPKDRFSAERLKGVDSTLKIQPAKLEDSAVYLCASSLIPGEPYEQYFGPGTRLTVT.

This clonotype was counted at least ten times. This chain connects TRBV4-1 to TRBJ2-5; TRBD2 matches at 7 bases. The V and J ends lost 3 bases and 5 bases, in that order; junction bases with no gene match: 9. The CDR3 loop spans 15 amino acids. Looked up from germline, CDR1 is MGHRA and CDR2 is YSYEKL. CDR3 region: CASSQGSGDRETQYF. CDR3 bases: TGCGCCAGCAGCCAGGGAAGCGGGGATCGGGAGACCCAGTACTTC.

This clonotype was detected many times. The chain combines TRBV25-1 with TRBJ2-3; 7 positions agree with TRBD1. CDR1 is MGHDK, CDR2 SYGVNS, per germline. The CDR3 extends over 15 amino acids. With V trimmed by 6 bases and J by 1 base, 7 bases remained unmatched. The CDR3 nucleotides are TGTGCCAGCAGCCGAGGGGGCGAGGGCACAGATACGCAGTATTTT. Protein: CASSRGGEGTDTQYF.

This clonotype has just one count. A clone one base away is much larger, so this may be a read error. The V call is TRBV20-1, the J call TRBJ1-2, with no clear D. Germline CDR1 and CDR2: DFQATT and SNEGSKA (reference sequence). CDR3 length: 14 amino acids. Trimming took 1 base from V and 5 from J, leaving 14 bases between them. For the CDR3, the DNA is TGCAGTGCTAGAGTAGGAGGTGGAGGGTATGGCTACACCTTC. It translates to CSARVGGGGYGYTF.

V and J are TRBV12-3 or TRBV12-4 and TRBJ2-4, with TRBD1 as a possible D gene (6 bases). Deletions cut 6 bases from V and 0 bases from J, with 9 bases between. The CDR3 sequence is 14 residues long. The CDR3 nucleotides read TGTGCCAGCAGGCAGGGGATAGCCAAAAACATTCAGTACTTC. Encoded protein: CASRQGIAKNIQYF.

This clonotype was recorded many times. The rearrangement uses TRBV5-4 and TRBJ2-2, with 15 bases identical to TRBD2. The germline V gene has CDR1 SGHNT and CDR2 YYREEE (reference sequence). J was trimmed by 0 bases and V by 0 bases; bases with no gene match: 12. CDR3 size: 22 residues. CDR3 coding DNA: TGTGCCAGCAGCTTGGGACAGGGGCCCGGGACTAGCGGGAGGACGAACACCGGGGAGCTGTTTTTT. This encodes CASSLGQGPGTSGRTNTGELFF.

CDR3 sequence (DNA): TGTGCCAGCAGTCTCACCCAAGCAGGGGTTGGGGCCAACGTCCTGACTTTC. It yields the protein CASSLTQAGVGANVLTF. The chain is built from TRBV6-1 and TRBJ2-6; TRBD1 might be the D (6 bases). V dropped 5 bases and J dropped 3 bases, with 17 bases sitting between them. Germline assignment: CDR1 MNHNS and CDR2 SASEGT. The CDR3 extends over 17 amino acids.

This clonotype has at least ten counts. The chain carries TRBV12-3 or TRBV12-4 and TRBJ1-1; D might be TRBD1 (5 bases). Trimming took off 6 bases at V and 6 bases at J, with 17 bases between the two ends. The CDR3 is made up of 14 amino acids. The CDR3 DNA reads TGTGCCAGCAGAGTCCACAGGAGATTCTCTGAAGCTTTCTTT. It is translated as CASRVHRRFSEAFF.

This clonotype has just a few counts. V usage is TRBV6-5 and J usage is TRBJ1-1; 8 bases line up with TRBD1. This CDR3 comprises 15 residues. Per germline, CDR1 MNHEY and CDR2 SVGAGI. Trimming cost V 7 bases and J 6 bases; bases outside gene matches: 13. In DNA form, the CDR3 reads TGTGCCAGCATTCTCCGGGACAGGTCAGCCGCTGAAGCTTTCTTT. Protein: CASILRDRSAAEAFF.

This clonotype was detected many times. The chain links TRBV7-9 to TRBJ2-1; either TRBD1 or TRBD2 may fit D (5 bases each). Germline V lookup: CDR1 SEHNR, CDR2 FQNEAQ (reference sequence). CDR3 length: 15 amino acids. V was clipped by 5 bases and J by 2 bases, with 13 bases between them. In DNA, the CDR3 is TGTGCCAGCAGCCTCGGGGCTAGTCCCTACAATGAGCAGTTCTTC. Protein sequence: CASSLGASPYNEQFF.

This clonotype has just a few counts. The rearrangement joins TRBV28 to TRBJ2-1, with a possible D match to TRBD2 (6 bases). Germline CDR1 reads MDHEN; CDR2 reads SYDVKM. The CDR3 is 14 amino acids. V was clipped by 6 bases and J by 9 bases, with 18 bases between them. CDR3 sequence (DNA): TGTGCCAGCAGCCGATGGGGGGACCTAAGTGAGCAGTTCTTC. This gives the protein CASSRWGDLSEQFF.

This clonotype was counted at least ten times. V and J are TRBV12-3 or TRBV12-4 and TRBJ1-2, with D uncertain. The ends were cut back, 6 bases at V and 4 bases at J, with 15 bases in the middle. This CDR3 region has 14 residues. CDR3 in DNA: TGTGCCAGCAGGGCCCAGGTGGCGAGCTATGGCTACACCTTC. It yields the protein CASRAQVASYGYTF.

The CDR3 nucleotides read TGTGCCATCAGTGCTGATAGGGCGGTTCCTAATCAGCCCCAGCATTTT. It yields the protein CAISADRAVPNQPQHF. The chain uses TRBV10-3 and TRBJ1-5; no firm D call. Germline CDR1 is ENHRY and CDR2 is SYGVKD. This CDR3 region has 16 residues. V lost 4 bases and J lost 4, with 17 bases in between.